Listed below are T cell receptor beta chains from one sample, sequenced in a study of blood T cell repertoires in COVID-19. The method was immunoSEQ multiplex PCR; TCRdb's version includes in-frame clones alone and lacks a portion of them. Of about 250,000 clones in the sample, 70% to 85% were seen once. Sequencing was performed on peripheral blood. These receptors were collected from an elderly woman with active or convalescent COVID-19. Each CDR3 is given without its conserved first and last residue.

j_call v_call cdr3_aa
TRBJ2-3 TRBV24-1 ATSDSRLTFTDTQY
TRBJ1-1 TRBV7-8 ASSLVTYGTGGTEAF
TRBJ2-7 TRBV5-1 ASSLGTGGYEQY
TRBJ1-2 TRBV10-1 ASSEGSDGYGYT
TRBJ1-2 TRBV10-1 ASSRDRGEGYT
TRBJ1-6 TRBV5-4 ASRPTEPDNSPLH
TRBJ1-1 TRBV4-2 ASSQEGKGALEAF
TRBJ2-1 TRBV27 ASSSIMDRVNEQF
TRBJ1-1 TRBV6-4 ASSANGGLNTEAF
TRBJ2-2 TRBV6-5 ASSFHVANTGELF
TRBJ2-1 TRBV4-1 ASSPSVSSYNEQF
TRBJ1-2 TRBV9 ASSVGQGVRYGYT
TRBJ1-6 TRBV27 ASSYRAYSPLH
TRBJ2-5 TRBV4-2 ASSQDPAGVETQY
TRBJ1-4 TRBV18 ASSPGQGNEKLF
TRBJ1-1 TRBV5-1 ASSLRQGGTEAF
TRBJ1-1 TRBV5-6 ASSLQGPNTEAF
TRBJ1-1 TRBV29-1 SVSPIVGTGTEAF
TRBJ2-1 TRBV27 ASRRTSINEQF
TRBJ1-3 TRBV5-1 ASSWAAGEGNTIY
TRBJ1-5 TRBV11-2 ASSLYPGDQPQH
TRBJ2-1 TRBV7-2 ASSQGAGGGLSYNEQF
TRBJ2-3 TRBV5-1 ASSPSGTATDTQY
TRBJ1-2 TRBV14 ASSRTTGTGYT
TRBJ2-5 TRBV18 ASSPKRQGAETQY
TRBJ2-3 TRBV15 ATSRESLAGGRTDTQY
TRBJ1-3 TRBV25-1 ASRDRNSGNTIY
TRBJ1-5 TRBV19 ASQGGLRGNQPQH
TRBJ2-7 TRBV27 ASSLSAPLLAGNSYEQY
TRBJ1-2 TRBV20-1 SASLVEDYGYT
TRBJ2-5 TRBV2 ASSRQGAFQETQY
TRBJ2-7 TRBV12-3/TRBV12-4 ASSLSGVTY
TRBJ1-5 TRBV7-2 ASSLYEGNQPQH
TRBJ1-6 TRBV3-1/TRBV3-2 ASSQDWTGGRNSPLH
TRBJ1-4 TRBV29-1 SVADGNEKLF
TRBJ1-2 TRBV29-1 SVEAGAGGYT
TRBJ1-3 TRBV5-1 ASSKGQQGDTIY
TRBJ2-7 TRBV19 ATRTSGTYEQY
TRBJ2-7 TRBV10-3 AISESPGLAGHYEQY
TRBJ1-2 TRBV7-9 ASSLDGLSSPT
TRBJ2-3 TRBV10-3 AISGTSDTTDTQY
TRBJ1-3 TRBV15 ATSREIRTLVRGSGNTIY
TRBJ1-5 TRBV19 ASKDNEGGNQPQH
TRBJ2-2 TRBV5-1 ASSFRITGELF
TRBJ1-2 TRBV28 ASSSPATGGYGYT
TRBJ1-2 TRBV6-1 ASSEVGGISGYT
TRBJ2-1 TRBV11-3 ASSPGGERGQF
TRBJ2-7 TRBV5-1 ASSLRRGSSSYEQY
TRBJ1-2 TRBV6-5 ASSLREDYGYT
TRBJ1-5 TRBV5-6 ASSLDRRQPQH
TRBJ2-3 TRBV7-9 ASSFPGVRDTQY
TRBJ2-7 TRBV7-8 ASSFPGARHEQY
- TRBV18 ASSKELFGELF
TRBJ2-3 TRBV18 ASSPSNRRQLVDTQY
TRBJ1-2 TRBV2 ASSEVSGGNGYT
TRBJ2-1 TRBV20-1 SAGRGLLRF
TRBJ1-2 TRBV7-9 ASSLGIDRVGYGYT
TRBJ1-6 TRBV27 ASSYGTGLNSPLH
TRBJ1-1 TRBV27 ASSFASGLGTEAF